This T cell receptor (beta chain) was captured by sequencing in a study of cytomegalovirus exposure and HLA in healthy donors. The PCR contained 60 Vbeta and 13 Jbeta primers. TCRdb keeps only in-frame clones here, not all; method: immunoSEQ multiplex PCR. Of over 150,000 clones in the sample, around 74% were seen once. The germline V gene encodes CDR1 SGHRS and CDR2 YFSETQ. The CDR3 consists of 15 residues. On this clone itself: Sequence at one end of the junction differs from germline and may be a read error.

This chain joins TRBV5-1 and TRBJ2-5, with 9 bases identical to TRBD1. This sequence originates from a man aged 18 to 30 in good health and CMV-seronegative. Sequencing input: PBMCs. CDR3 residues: CVSSSSYRGPETQYF. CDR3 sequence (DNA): TGCGTCAGCAGCTCATCCTACAGGGGGCCGGAGACCCAGTACTTC.